These 21 T cell receptor beta chains were all obtained from the same sample, sequenced in a study of response to subunit inactivated influenza vaccine. TCRdb independently ran MiXCR on the RT-PCR reads; one entry per CDR3 protein. The table includes hundreds of thousands of distinct CDR3 sequences, less than 20% detected once. The sample was PBMCs from blood, taken 5 days after vaccination. Source of these receptors: a man aged 45 to 65 who received an inactivated influenza vaccine.

Many counts were recorded for this clonotype. This chain uses TRBV20-1 with TRBJ1-2; no clear D. Germline V gene sequence: CDR1 DFQATT, CDR2 SNEGSKA (reference sequence). The CDR3 has 10 amino acids. The germline V and J ends were trimmed by 5 bases and 8 bases, with 9 bases remaining between them. The CDR3 loop is CSAVGSGYTF. Here the CDR3 DNA reads TGCAGTGCTGTCGGGTCCGGCTACACCTTC.

This clonotype was observed a handful of times. The chain joins TRBV20-1 to TRBJ2-5, with D hard to call. Germline CDR1 and CDR2: DFQATT and SNEGSKA (reference sequence). Trimming stripped 0 bases from V and 2 bases from J, with 10 bases between. This CDR3 is 14 amino acids long. The CDR3 sequence is CSARDPRIQETQYF. The CDR3 DNA sequence: TGCAGTGCTAGAGATCCTCGCATTCAAGAGACCCAGTACTTC.

This clonotype turned up a few times. The V and J genes are TRBV6-2 or TRBV6-3 and TRBJ1-2; 7 bases agree with TRBD1. Germline CDR1 MNHEY, CDR2 SVGEGT. This CDR3 comprises 12 residues. V was clipped by 5 bases and J by 6 bases; unmatched bases: 3. The CDR3 nucleotides are TGTGCCAGCAGTCGAACAGGGGATGGCTACACCTTC. Translation: CASSRTGDGYTF.

This clonotype was recorded at least ten times. The chain has TRBV7-6 and TRBJ1-1; D call uncertain. The CDR3 is 13 residues long. Germline V gene data show CDR1 as SGHVS and CDR2 as FNYEAQ. V lost 1 base and J lost 2, with 5 bases in between. This chain's CDR3 is CASSLDRNTEAFF. The CDR3 DNA is TGTGCCAGCAGCTTAGACCGAAACACTGAAGCTTTCTTT. The full variable domain, its missing parts supplied by reference TRBV7-6 and TRBJ1-1, is GAGVSQSPRYKVTKRGQDVALRCDPISGHVSLYWYRQALGQGPEFLTYFNYEAQQDKSGLPNDRFSAERPEGSISTLTIQRTEQRDSAMYRCASSLDRNTEAFFGQGTRLTVV.

This clonotype has just a few counts. This sequence joins TRBV6-1 and TRBJ1-5; 11 bases agree with TRBD1. The CDR3 runs 16 residues. V trimming: 5 bases; J trimming: 5 bases; junction bases outside the gene matches: 8. Germline V CDR1 and CDR2: MNHNS, SASEGT. Here the CDR3 reads CASSQTGTGGYQPQHF. DNA for the CDR3: TGTGCCAGCAGTCAAACGGGGACAGGGGGATATCAGCCCCAGCATTTT.

This chain links TRBV5-1 with TRBJ2-7; D not certain. V lost 0 bases and J 0 bases, leaving 10 bases between the germline ends. Per germline, CDR1 SGHRS and CDR2 YFSETQ. The CDR3 extends over 15 amino acids. The CDR3 region has the DNA TGCGCCAGCAGCTTGGCGGCCGCTACCTCCTACGAGCAGTACTTC. This encodes CASSLAAATSYEQYF.

A few counts support this clonotype. The chain uses TRBV15 and TRBJ1-5; a weak D match, TRBD1 (5 bases). CDR3 length: 14 amino acids. V lost 7 bases and J lost 5, with 15 bases in between. In germline, CDR1 is LNHNV, CDR2 YYDKDF (reference sequence). The CDR3 sequence: CATKSGLGDQPQHF. Written as DNA, the CDR3 is TGTGCCACCAAGTCGGGGTTAGGGGATCAGCCCCAGCATTTT.

This clonotype was seen a single time. The genes are TRBV12-3 or TRBV12-4 and TRBJ2-1, with D possibly called TRBD1 or TRBD2 (5 bases each). The length of the CDR3 is 13 residues. V was trimmed by 3 bases and J by 15 bases, leaving 18 bases between them. The CDR3 region is CASSLSGQRAPFF. The DNA of the CDR3 is TGTGCCAGCAGTTTGTCGGGGCAACGTGCCCCGTTCTTC.

This clonotype turned up a few times. The chain combines TRBV20-1 with TRBJ1-2; the D gene is possibly TRBD1 (5 bases). The germline V gene has CDR1 DFQATT and CDR2 SNEGSKA (reference sequence). The CDR3 has 13 amino acids. V lost 7 bases and J lost 4, with 16 bases in between. CDR3 region: CSGRAGLLYGYTF. The CDR3 DNA reads as TGCAGTGGGAGGGCAGGGCTTCTCTATGGCTACACCTTC.

This clonotype was detected a few times. J is TRBJ1-6 and V is TRBV7-9; 7 bases agree with TRBD1. Trimming took 5 bases from V and 10 from J; bases not matched to a gene: 14. This CDR3 region has 16 residues. Germline CDR1 is SEHNR and CDR2 is FQNEAQ (reference sequence). CDR3 region: CASSGLGQTVSSPLHF. The DNA for the CDR3 is TGTGCCAGCAGCGGTCTGGGACAGACGGTTAGCTCACCCCTCCACTTT. Based on the CDR3 plus reference TRBV7-9 and TRBJ1-6, the full variable domain is DTGVSQNPRHKITKRGQNVTFRCDPISEHNRLYWYRQTLGQGPEFLTYFQNEAQLEKSRLLSDRFSAERPKGSFSTLEIQRTEQGDSAMYLCASSGLGQTVSSPLHFGNGTRLTVT.

This clonotype was seen more than once but under ten times. This chain uses TRBV6-1 with TRBJ1-2, with D hard to call. The germline CDR1 and CDR2 sequences are MNHNS and SASEGT. Trimming removed 6 bases at V and 1 base at J, with 15 bases between. CDR3 size: 15 residues. The CDR3 spells CASSPSLQNNYGYTF. The CDR3 nucleotides read TGTGCCAGCAGCCCATCCCTACAGAATAACTATGGCTACACCTTC.

This chain uses TRBV10-3 with TRBJ2-1; 9 bases align to TRBD2. Unmatched junction bases numbered 4, after V lost 1 base and J lost 9 bases. This CDR3 region has 14 residues. Germline loops: CDR1 ENHRY, CDR2 SYGVKD. CDR3 bases: TGTGCCATCAGTGAGTTGGGACTAGCAGGTGAGCAGTTCTTC. This gives the protein CAISELGLAGEQFF.

As DNA, the CDR3 is TGTGCCAGCTCACCAAGGACGACTAGCGGGACGAAGACCCAGTACTTC. Translated: CASSPRTTSGTKTQYF. The rearrangement uses TRBV18 and TRBJ2-5, with TRBD2 identical over 11 bases. This CDR3 spans 16 amino acids. Germline V gene data show CDR1 as KGHSH and CDR2 as LQKENI. Losses at the gene ends were 2 bases for V and 6 bases for J; bases not matched to a gene: 8. The variable domain in full, completed from reference TRBV18 and TRBJ2-5, reads NAGVMQNPRHLVRRRGQEARLRCSPMKGHSHVYWYRQLPEEGLKFMVYLQKENIIDESGMPKERFSAEFPKEGPSILRIQQVVRGDSAAYFCASSPRTTSGTKTQYFGPGTRLLVL.

This clonotype came up a few times. The chain uses TRBV5-8 and TRBJ2-7; 12 bases align to TRBD1. Germline loops: CDR1 SGHTS, CDR2 YDEGEE. After removal of 4 bases from V and 3 bases from J, the junction contained 5 bases not matched to a gene. The CDR3 is made up of 15 amino acids. CDR3 protein: CASSPGQGAYYEQYF. CDR3 bases: TGTGCCAGCAGCCCGGGACAGGGGGCTTACTACGAGCAGTACTTC.

This clonotype was observed at least ten times. The chain uses TRBV20-1 and TRBJ2-5, with D possibly being TRBD2 (6 bases). The germline gives CDR1 DFQATT, CDR2 SNEGSKA (reference sequence). V lost 0 bases to trimming and J lost 5 bases, with 7 bases between them. CDR3 length: 12 amino acids. The DNA of the CDR3 is TGCAGTGCTAGAGATGGGAGGGAGACCCAGTACTTC. Translated, it gives CSARDGRETQYF.

The CDR3 nucleotides are TGTGCCAGCAGTGGTTCCGGGGGGACCATTCAGTACTTC. This sequence encodes CASSGSGGTIQYF. V and J are TRBV6-1 and TRBJ2-4; 7 nucleotides line up with TRBD2. This CDR3 has 13 residues. Germline assignment: CDR1 MNHNS and CDR2 SASEGT. Trimming cost V 4 bases and J 9 bases; bases outside gene matches: 6.

V gene TRBV2 combines with J gene TRBJ2-7; 9 nucleotides match TRBD2. The junction had 9 bases not matched to a gene; V was cut back by 8 bases and J by 4 bases. The CDR3 runs to 14 residues. Germline V lookup: CDR1 SNHLY, CDR2 FYNNEI. CDR3 protein: CASRKGGRDYEQYF. For the CDR3, the DNA is TGTGCCAGCCGAAAAGGCGGGAGGGATTACGAGCAGTACTTC.

This clonotype was seen more than once but under ten times. The chain links TRBV20-1 to TRBJ2-5, with D possibly matching TRBD1 (5 bases). Germline V gene lookup returns CDR1 DFQATT and CDR2 SNEGSKA (reference sequence). CDR3 size: 13 residues. V dropped 6 bases and J dropped 5 bases, with 16 bases sitting between them. CDR3 in amino acids: CSALTVGRETQYF. The CDR3 DNA sequence: TGCAGTGCCCTGACAGTGGGGCGGGAGACCCAGTACTTC.

This clonotype has more than one count but fewer than ten. The chain is built from TRBV6-5 and TRBJ2-3; a weak D match, TRBD2 (6 bases). Germline CDR1 and CDR2: MNHEY and SVGAGI. The CDR3 has 16 residues. V was clipped by 0 bases and J by 0 bases, with 10 bases between them. CDR3 bases: TGTGCCAGCAGTTACTCTCTGGGGACTAGCACAGATACGCAGTATTTT. This codes for CASSYSLGTSTDTQYF.

This chain connects TRBV6-1 to TRBJ2-1; tentative D call: TRBD2 (5 bases). CDR3 length: 20 amino acids. Trimming removed 3 bases at V and 0 bases at J, with 24 bases between. The germline V gene has CDR1 MNHNS and CDR2 SASEGT. CDR3 residues: CASSDRIAGGGRSSYNEQFF. The CDR3 DNA sequence: TGTGCCAGCAGTGATAGAATCGCGGGCGGAGGCCGGAGCTCCTACAATGAGCAGTTCTTC.

Worth noting for this clonotype: A much larger clone lies a single base off, so this may be a read error. The chain joins TRBV28 to TRBJ2-3; D is perhaps TRBD1 or TRBD2 (5 bases each). This CDR3 spans 13 amino acids. Germline V gives CDR1 MDHEN, CDR2 SYDVKM. The CDR3 loop is CASSWGNTATQYF. The DNA of the CDR3 is TGTGCCAGCAGTTGGGGGAACACAGCTACGCAGTATTTT. Based on the CDR3 plus reference TRBV28 and TRBJ2-3, the full variable domain is DVKVTQSSRYLVKRTGEKVFLECVQDMDHENMFWYRQDPGLGLRLIYFSYDVKMKEKGDIPEGYSVSREKKERFSLILESASTNQTSMYLCASSWGNTATQYFGPGTRLTVL.